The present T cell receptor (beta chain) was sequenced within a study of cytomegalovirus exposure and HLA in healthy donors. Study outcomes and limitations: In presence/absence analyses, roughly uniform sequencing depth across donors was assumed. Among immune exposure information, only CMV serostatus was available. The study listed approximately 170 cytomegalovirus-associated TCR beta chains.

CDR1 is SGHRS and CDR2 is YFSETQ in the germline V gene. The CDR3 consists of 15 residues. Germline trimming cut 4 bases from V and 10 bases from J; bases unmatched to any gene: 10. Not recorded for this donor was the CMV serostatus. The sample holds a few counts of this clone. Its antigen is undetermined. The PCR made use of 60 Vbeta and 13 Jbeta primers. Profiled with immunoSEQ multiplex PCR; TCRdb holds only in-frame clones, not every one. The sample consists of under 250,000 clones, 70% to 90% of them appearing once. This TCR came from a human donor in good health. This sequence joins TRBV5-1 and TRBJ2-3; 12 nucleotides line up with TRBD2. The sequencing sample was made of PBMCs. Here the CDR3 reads CASSTRLAGAIAQYF. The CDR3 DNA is TGCGCCAGCAGCACCCGACTAGCGGGAGCCATAGCGCAGTATTTT. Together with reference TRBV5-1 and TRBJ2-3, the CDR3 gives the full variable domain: KAGVTQTPRYLIKTRGQQVTLSCSPISGHRSVSWYQQTPGQGLQFLFEYFSETQRNKGNFPGRFSGRQFSNSRSEMNVSTLELGDSALYLCASSTRLAGAIAQYFGPGTRLTVL.